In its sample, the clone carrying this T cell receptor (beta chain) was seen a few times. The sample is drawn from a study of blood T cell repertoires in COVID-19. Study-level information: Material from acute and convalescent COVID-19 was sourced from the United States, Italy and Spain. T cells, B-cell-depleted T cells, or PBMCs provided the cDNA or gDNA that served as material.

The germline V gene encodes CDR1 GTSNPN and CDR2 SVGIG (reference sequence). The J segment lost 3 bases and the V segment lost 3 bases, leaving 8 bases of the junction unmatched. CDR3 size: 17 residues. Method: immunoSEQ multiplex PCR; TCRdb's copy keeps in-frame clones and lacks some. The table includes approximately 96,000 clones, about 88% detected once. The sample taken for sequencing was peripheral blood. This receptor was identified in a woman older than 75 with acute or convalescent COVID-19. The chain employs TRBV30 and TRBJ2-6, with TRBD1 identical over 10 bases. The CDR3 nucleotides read TGTGCCTGGAGCCAGAAGACAGGGGGCGGTGGGGCCAACGTCCTGACTTTC. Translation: CAWSQKTGGGGANVLTF.